This T cell receptor (beta chain) was retrieved from a study of blood T cell repertoires in COVID-19. V lost 4 bases, J lost 6 bases, and 18 bases stayed unmatched. Germline V gene data show CDR1 as SGHKS and CDR2 as YYEKEE (reference sequence). This CDR3 has 18 amino acids. As handled by the study authors: Estimated nucleated cell counts came from reference gene primer amplification. Sequencing was performed with immunoSEQ multiplex PCR; in TCRdb, only in-frame clones are kept and a portion is missing. V and J calls plus clone size are reproduced from that table; the DNA served to infer D and trimming. The data contain some 71,000 clones, 90% of them singletons.

The receptor was isolated from a man aged 50-59 years with acute or convalescent COVID-19. The sequenced material came from peripheral blood. The chain couples TRBV5-5 to TRBJ1-5; 8 bases align to TRBD1. CDR3 nucleotide sequence: TGTGCCAGCAGCCTCTTTCTCGGACAGGGAAGGGCCAGTCAGCCCCAGCATTTT. Translation: CASSLFLGQGRASQPQHF.